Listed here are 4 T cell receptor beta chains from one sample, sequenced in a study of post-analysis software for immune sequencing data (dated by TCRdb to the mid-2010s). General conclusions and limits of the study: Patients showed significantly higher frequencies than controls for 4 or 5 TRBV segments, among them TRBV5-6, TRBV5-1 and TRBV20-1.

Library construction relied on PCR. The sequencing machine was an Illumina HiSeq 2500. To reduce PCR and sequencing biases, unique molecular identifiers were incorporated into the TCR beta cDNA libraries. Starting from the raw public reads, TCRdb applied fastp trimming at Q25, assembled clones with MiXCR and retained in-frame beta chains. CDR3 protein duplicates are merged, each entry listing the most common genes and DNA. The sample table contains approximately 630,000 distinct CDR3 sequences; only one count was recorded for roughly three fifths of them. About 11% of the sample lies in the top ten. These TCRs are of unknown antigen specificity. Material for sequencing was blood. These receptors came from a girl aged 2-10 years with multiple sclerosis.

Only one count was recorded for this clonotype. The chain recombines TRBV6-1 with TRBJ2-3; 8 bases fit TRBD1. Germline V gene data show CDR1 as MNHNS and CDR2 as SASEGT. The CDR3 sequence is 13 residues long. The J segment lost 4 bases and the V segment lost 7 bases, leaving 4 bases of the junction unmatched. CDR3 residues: CASNQQGADTQYF. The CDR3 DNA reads TGTGCCAGCAATCAACAGGGGGCAGATACGCAGTATTTT.

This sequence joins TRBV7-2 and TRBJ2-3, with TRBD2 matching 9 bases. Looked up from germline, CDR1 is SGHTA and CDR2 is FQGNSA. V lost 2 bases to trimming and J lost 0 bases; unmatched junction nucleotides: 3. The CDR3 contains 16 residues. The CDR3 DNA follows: TGTGCCAGCAGCTTAACTAGCGGGTTCAGCACAGATACGCAGTATTTT. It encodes CASSLTSGFSTDTQYF.

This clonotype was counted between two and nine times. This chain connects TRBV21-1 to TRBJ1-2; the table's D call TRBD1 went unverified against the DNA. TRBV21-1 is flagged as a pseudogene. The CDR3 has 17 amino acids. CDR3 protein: CASSKAGRDHRNYGYTF. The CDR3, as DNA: TGTGCCAGCAGCAAAGCCGGCCGGGACCACCGTAACTATGGCTACACCTTC.

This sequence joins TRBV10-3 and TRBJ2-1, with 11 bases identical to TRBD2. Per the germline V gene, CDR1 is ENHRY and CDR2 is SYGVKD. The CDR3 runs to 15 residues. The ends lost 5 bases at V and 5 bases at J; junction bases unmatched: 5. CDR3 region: CAISTTGLADNEQFF. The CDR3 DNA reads TGTGCCATCAGTACAACGGGACTAGCGGACAATGAGCAGTTCTTC.